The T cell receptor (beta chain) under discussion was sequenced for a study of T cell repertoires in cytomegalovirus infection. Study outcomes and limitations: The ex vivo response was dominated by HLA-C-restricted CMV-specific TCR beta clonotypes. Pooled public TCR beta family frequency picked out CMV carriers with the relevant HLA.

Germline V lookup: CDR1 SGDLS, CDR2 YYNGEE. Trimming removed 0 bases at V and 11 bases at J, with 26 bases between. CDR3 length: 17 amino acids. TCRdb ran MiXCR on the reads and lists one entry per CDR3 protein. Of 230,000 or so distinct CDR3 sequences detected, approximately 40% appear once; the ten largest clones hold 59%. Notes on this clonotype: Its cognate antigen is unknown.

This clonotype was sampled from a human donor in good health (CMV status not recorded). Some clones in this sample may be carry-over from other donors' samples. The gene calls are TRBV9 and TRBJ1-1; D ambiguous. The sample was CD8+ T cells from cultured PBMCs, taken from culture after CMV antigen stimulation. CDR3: CASSVEGTRRGGRRAFF. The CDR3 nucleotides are TGTGCCAGCAGCGTAGAAGGCACAAGACGCGGAGGCAGACGCGCTTTCTTT.